The clone carrying this T cell receptor beta chain showed up just once. Followed longitudinally, the Seattle patients had been enrolled during active infection. The table came from immunoSEQ multiplex PCR; TCRdb's copy has only in-frame clones and leaves some out. The profile covers some 76,000 clones, with approximately 80% appearing a single time and 9.5% to 15% taken by the ten largest. Germline-derived CDR1 and CDR2 are DFQATT and SNEGSKA (reference sequence). The CDR3 is 11 residues long. V was shortened by 4 bases and J by 2 bases, with 6 bases between the two germline ends. The data were taken from a study of blood T cell repertoires in COVID-19. At the level of the study: In each case, the material was cDNA or gDNA derived from T cells, B-cell-depleted T cells, or PBMCs.

This chain links TRBV20-1 with TRBJ2-7; D is unclear. Sequencing input: peripheral blood. The clonotype originates from a man aged 45 to 65 with COVID-19, enrolled during active disease. The CDR3 protein is CSATLTYEQYF. Here the CDR3 DNA reads TGCAGTGCTACCTTAACCTACGAGCAGTACTTC.